A single sample gave rise to the 25 T cell receptor beta chains below, sequenced in a study of T-cell memory formation after mild COVID-19. TCRdb reprocessed the 5' RACE reads via MiXCR and lists one record per CDR3 protein. The sample shows 450,000 to 650,000 distinct CDR3 sequences, more than 15% of them seen only once. Sequenced input: PBMCs or a T cell subset sorted from them (not recorded which). The receptors derive from an adult woman who had mild COVID-19 (a few samples of this study predate the infection). Cell type and time point are not known.

This clonotype was seen at least ten times. The genes are TRBV7-8 and TRBJ2-2, with 7 positions matching TRBD1. The CDR3 consists of 14 residues. Germline CDR1 and CDR2: SGHVS and FQNEAQ. V trimming: 2 bases; J trimming: 6 bases; junction bases outside the gene matches: 3. In DNA form, the CDR3 reads TGTGCCAGCAGCTTACAGGGGGTGGCCGGGGAGCTGTTTTTT. It is translated as CASSLQGVAGELFF.

The V and J genes are TRBV20-1 and TRBJ1-2; 9 bases agree with TRBD1. The CDR3 runs to 14 residues. Germline V gives CDR1 DFQATT, CDR2 SNEGSKA (reference sequence). J lost 8 bases, V lost 0 bases, and 7 bases had no gene match. The CDR3 region has the DNA TGCAGTGCTAGAGATGGGGGACAGGGTGGAGGCTACACCTTC. Its translation: CSARDGGQGGGYTF.

Concerning this clonotype itself: Compared with germline, one end of the junction differs, possibly owing to a read error. The chain uses TRBV7-7 and TRBJ2-2, with D maybe TRBD1 (6 bases). Germline CDR1 reads SSHAT; CDR2 reads FNYEAQ (reference sequence). CDR3 length: 15 amino acids. CDR3 DNA sequence: TGTGCTAGCAGCTTAGCAGGGGCGCACACCGGGGAGCTGTTTTTT. Translating it yields CASSLAGAHTGELFF.

This clonotype occurred a few times. This rearrangement joins TRBV12-3 or TRBV12-4 to TRBJ1-1, with D possibly being TRBD1 (6 bases). The CDR3 is 13 amino acids. V lost 3 bases, J lost 7 bases, and 12 bases lay in between. The CDR3 sequence: CASSFGGLGEAFF. The CDR3 DNA reads TGTGCCAGCAGTTTTGGGGGGCTGGGTGAAGCTTTCTTT.

This clonotype turned up a few times. The gene calls are TRBV12-3 or TRBV12-4 and TRBJ2-3; the D is unclear. The CDR3 contains 13 residues. The V end lost 6 bases, the J end lost 2 bases, and 9 bases lay between the germline ends. CDR3 sequence reads: CASSSLVTDTQYF. In DNA form, the CDR3 reads TGTGCCAGCAGCTCCCTAGTCACAGATACGCAGTATTTT.

This chain uses TRBV5-1 with TRBJ1-1; the match to TRBD1 covers 10 bases. Germline V gene lookup returns CDR1 SGHRS and CDR2 YFSETQ. Trimming at V came to 4 bases and at J to 2 bases, leaving 5 bases not matched to a gene. The CDR3 loop spans 15 amino acids. The CDR3 protein is CASSKDRGRNTEAFF. The DNA of the CDR3 is TGCGCCAGCAGCAAAGACAGGGGGCGCAACACTGAAGCTTTCTTT.

This clonotype was detected a few times. This chain links TRBV6-2 or TRBV6-3 with TRBJ1-2; TRBD1 is a possible D gene (5 bases). From germline, CDR1 is MNHEY and CDR2 SVGEGT. The V end lost 5 bases, the J end lost 7 bases, and 14 bases lay between the germline ends. The CDR3 is 13 residues long. Written as DNA, the CDR3 is TGTGCCAGCAGTCAAGGGGCCCTTGGTGGCTACACCTTC. Translation gives CASSQGALGGYTF.

This clonotype occurred a few times. The V and J genes are TRBV5-6 and TRBJ2-7, with D possibly called TRBD1 or TRBD2 (5 bases each). Per the germline V gene, CDR1 is SGHDT and CDR2 is YYEEEE. There are 12 residues in the CDR3. Deletions cut 1 base from V and 6 bases from J, with 8 bases between. CDR3 residues: CASSLLGVEQYF. Written as DNA, the CDR3 is TGTGCCAGCAGCTTGTTGGGGGTCGAGCAGTACTTC.

The gene calls are TRBV7-8 and TRBJ2-1; 9 nucleotides agree with TRBD1. The ends lost 5 bases at V and 4 bases at J; junction bases unmatched: 6. The CDR3 runs to 15 residues. Germline V lookup: CDR1 SGHVS, CDR2 FQNEAQ. The CDR3 loop is CASSRGQGFYNEQFF. The CDR3 DNA reads as TGTGCCAGCAGCCGGGGACAGGGCTTTTACAATGAGCAGTTCTTC.

The chain couples TRBV7-8 to TRBJ1-3; no clear D gene. Trimming took off 4 bases at V and 0 bases at J, with 16 bases between the two ends. The germline V gene has CDR1 SGHVS and CDR2 FQNEAQ. This CDR3 has 17 amino acids. CDR3 region: CASSSRYMPDSGNTIYF. The CDR3 DNA is TGTGCCAGCAGCTCTAGGTATATGCCGGACTCTGGAAACACCATATATTTT.

This clonotype was seen a handful of times. V and J are TRBV3-1 and TRBJ2-3, with 9 bases lining up with TRBD2. CDR3 size: 17 residues. V lost 4 bases and J lost 0; bases outside the gene matches: 8. Looked up from germline, CDR1 is LGHDT and CDR2 is YNNKEL (reference sequence). The CDR3 sequence: CASSRFSGGSSTDTQYF. CDR3 coding DNA: TGTGCCAGCAGCCGGTTTAGCGGGGGATCTAGCACAGATACGCAGTATTTT.

This clonotype was detected only a few times. J is TRBJ2-1 and V is TRBV5-5; D is perhaps TRBD2 (6 bases). The CDR3 consists of 16 residues. The V gene's germline CDR1 is SGHKS and CDR2 YYEKEE (reference sequence). The germline V and J ends were trimmed by 0 bases and 1 base, with 11 bases remaining between them. The CDR3 loop reads CASSLGGAGSYNEQFF. CDR3 bases: TGTGCCAGCAGCTTGGGGGGCGCGGGGTCCTACAATGAGCAGTTCTTC.

The chain combines TRBV5-6 with TRBJ2-5, with 8 bases matching TRBD1. This CDR3 spans 15 amino acids. CDR1 is SGHDT, CDR2 YYEEEE, per germline. The V gene end was trimmed by 2 bases and the J gene end by 5 bases; junction bases not matched to a gene: 8. The CDR3 DNA reads TGTGCCAGCAGCTTTCGTCAGACAGGGGTGGAGACCCAGTACTTC. It codes for CASSFRQTGVETQYF. The whole variable domain, filled in from reference TRBV5-6 and TRBJ2-5, reads DAGVTQSPTHLIKTRGQQVTLRCSPKSGHDTVSWYQQALGQGPQFIFQYYEEEERQRGNFPDRFSGHQFPNYSSELNVNALLLGDSALYLCASSFRQTGVETQYFGPGTRLLVL.

In this sample, this clonotype turned up many times. The chain couples TRBV7-9 to TRBJ2-5, with D possibly being TRBD2 (5 bases). V was trimmed by 4 bases and J by 4 bases, leaving 13 bases between them. This CDR3 spans 14 amino acids. Germline CDR1 SEHNR, CDR2 FQNEAQ (reference sequence). CDR3 DNA sequence: TGTGCCAGCAGCTCCCGGACTGTTCTAGAGACCCAGTACTTC. It is translated as CASSSRTVLETQYF. Drawing the rest from reference TRBV7-9 and TRBJ2-5, the complete variable domain is DTGVSQNPRHKITKRGQNVTFRCDPISEHNRLYWYRQTLGQGPEFLTYFQNEAQLEKSRLLSDRFSAERPKGSFSTLEIQRTEQGDSAMYLCASSSRTVLETQYFGPGTRLLVL.

The chain links TRBV30 to TRBJ1-5, with D maybe TRBD1 (5 bases). The CDR3 totals 14 residues. V was pared by 3 bases and J by 4 bases, with 13 bases between. From germline, CDR1 is GTSNPN and CDR2 SVGIG (reference sequence). CDR3: CAWSQGVGNQPQHF. The CDR3 DNA reads TGTGCCTGGAGCCAAGGGGTTGGTAATCAGCCCCAGCATTTT.

The chain combines TRBV12-3 or TRBV12-4 with TRBJ2-7; no reliable D call. The V and J ends lost 1 base and 6 bases respectively, with 16 bases between them. The CDR3 spans 15 residues. CDR3 loop: CASSLVTTVIGEQYF. CDR3 nucleotide sequence: TGTGCCAGCAGTTTAGTTACCACGGTTATTGGCGAGCAGTACTTC.

This chain uses TRBV14 with TRBJ2-1; the match to TRBD2 covers 9 bases. This CDR3 contains 14 residues. Looked up from germline, CDR1 is SGHDN and CDR2 is FVKESK. The trim removed 5 bases at V and 8 bases at J, leaving 7 bases unmatched. CDR3 protein: CASSSREGLYEQFF. The CDR3 DNA sequence: TGTGCCAGCAGCTCGCGGGAGGGCCTATATGAGCAGTTCTTC. Combining the CDR3 with reference TRBV14 and TRBJ2-1 gives the whole variable domain EAGVTQFPSHSVIEKGQTVTLRCDPISGHDNLYWYRRVMGKEIKFLLHFVKESKQDESGMPNNRFLAERTGGTYSTLKVQPAELEDSGVYFCASSSREGLYEQFFGPGTRLTVL.

This clonotype appeared a few times. This chain joins TRBV7-2 and TRBJ2-5, with a weak D call TRBD2 (6 bases). The CDR3 is 15 amino acids. V dropped 5 bases and J dropped 0 bases, with 13 bases sitting between them. Germline V gene sequence: CDR1 SGHTA, CDR2 FQGNSA. In nucleotides, the CDR3 is TGTGCCAGCAGCCCCAGCCGGGGGAACCAAGAGACCCAGTACTTC. Translation gives CASSPSRGNQETQYF.

The J gene is TRBJ2-1, the V gene TRBV7-8; TRBD1 aligns across 7 bases. This CDR3 has 15 amino acids. The V gene end was trimmed by 5 bases and the J gene end by 5 bases; junction bases not matched to a gene: 9. Germline CDR1 SGHVS, CDR2 FQNEAQ. The CDR3 DNA reads as TGTGCCAGCAGCCTTCCGGGACAGTTAAACAATGAGCAGTTCTTC. It translates to CASSLPGQLNNEQFF.

The rearrangement uses TRBV24-1 and TRBJ1-1; perhaps TRBD1 as D (5 bases). The CDR3 extends over 13 amino acids. From germline, CDR1 is KGHDR and CDR2 SFDVKD. Deletions cut 2 bases from V and 5 bases from J, with 8 bases between. This CDR3 is CATSDWGGTEAFF. CDR3 bases: TGTGCCACCAGTGATTGGGGGGGTACTGAAGCTTTCTTT.

This chain joins TRBV12-3 or TRBV12-4 and TRBJ1-4, with D tentatively TRBD1 (5 bases). The CDR3 length is 12 residues. The V end was cut by 6 bases, the J end by 10 bases, with 12 bases between. This CDR3 is CASSRVQGKLFF. The CDR3 region has the DNA TGTGCCAGCAGCAGGGTTCAAGGAAAACTGTTTTTT.

This clonotype was found many times. The chain combines TRBV7-2 with TRBJ2-7; TRBD2 aligns across 10 bases. V was clipped by 5 bases and J by 2 bases; unmatched bases: 12. The CDR3 runs to 17 residues. CDR1 is SGHTA, CDR2 FQGNSA, per germline. CDR3 bases: TGTGCCAGCAGCGCTTCCTTACTAGCGGGGAGGACCTACGAGCAGTACTTC. Its protein is CASSASLLAGRTYEQYF.

The chain recombines TRBV11-2 with TRBJ2-2, with TRBD2 matching 8 bases. The CDR3 is made up of 16 amino acids. CDR1 and CDR2 from the germline V gene are SGHAT and FQNNGV. Trimming removed 3 bases from V and 4 bases from J; junction bases left unmatched: 7. Written as DNA, the CDR3 is TGTGCCAGCAGCTTCGGACTAGCAAGGACCACCGGGGAGCTGTTTTTT. This encodes CASSFGLARTTGELFF.

The rearrangement joins TRBV6-5 to TRBJ2-1; D ambiguous. V lost 4 bases and J 5 bases, leaving 15 bases between the germline ends. The germline V gene has CDR1 MNHEY and CDR2 SVGAGI. The CDR3 spans 15 residues. For the CDR3, the DNA is TGTGCCAGCAGTTCCCATAAGGACCTTAACAATGAGCAGTTCTTC. It translates to CASSSHKDLNNEQFF.

This CDR3 reads CASSERADRNEQFF. DNA for the CDR3: TGTGCCAGCAGTGAGAGGGCTGACCGCAATGAGCAGTTCTTC. This rearrangement joins TRBV6-1 to TRBJ2-1, with D perhaps TRBD2 (5 bases). The germline V gene has CDR1 MNHNS and CDR2 SASEGT. This CDR3 has 14 amino acids. V was pared by 3 bases and J by 6 bases, with 12 bases between.